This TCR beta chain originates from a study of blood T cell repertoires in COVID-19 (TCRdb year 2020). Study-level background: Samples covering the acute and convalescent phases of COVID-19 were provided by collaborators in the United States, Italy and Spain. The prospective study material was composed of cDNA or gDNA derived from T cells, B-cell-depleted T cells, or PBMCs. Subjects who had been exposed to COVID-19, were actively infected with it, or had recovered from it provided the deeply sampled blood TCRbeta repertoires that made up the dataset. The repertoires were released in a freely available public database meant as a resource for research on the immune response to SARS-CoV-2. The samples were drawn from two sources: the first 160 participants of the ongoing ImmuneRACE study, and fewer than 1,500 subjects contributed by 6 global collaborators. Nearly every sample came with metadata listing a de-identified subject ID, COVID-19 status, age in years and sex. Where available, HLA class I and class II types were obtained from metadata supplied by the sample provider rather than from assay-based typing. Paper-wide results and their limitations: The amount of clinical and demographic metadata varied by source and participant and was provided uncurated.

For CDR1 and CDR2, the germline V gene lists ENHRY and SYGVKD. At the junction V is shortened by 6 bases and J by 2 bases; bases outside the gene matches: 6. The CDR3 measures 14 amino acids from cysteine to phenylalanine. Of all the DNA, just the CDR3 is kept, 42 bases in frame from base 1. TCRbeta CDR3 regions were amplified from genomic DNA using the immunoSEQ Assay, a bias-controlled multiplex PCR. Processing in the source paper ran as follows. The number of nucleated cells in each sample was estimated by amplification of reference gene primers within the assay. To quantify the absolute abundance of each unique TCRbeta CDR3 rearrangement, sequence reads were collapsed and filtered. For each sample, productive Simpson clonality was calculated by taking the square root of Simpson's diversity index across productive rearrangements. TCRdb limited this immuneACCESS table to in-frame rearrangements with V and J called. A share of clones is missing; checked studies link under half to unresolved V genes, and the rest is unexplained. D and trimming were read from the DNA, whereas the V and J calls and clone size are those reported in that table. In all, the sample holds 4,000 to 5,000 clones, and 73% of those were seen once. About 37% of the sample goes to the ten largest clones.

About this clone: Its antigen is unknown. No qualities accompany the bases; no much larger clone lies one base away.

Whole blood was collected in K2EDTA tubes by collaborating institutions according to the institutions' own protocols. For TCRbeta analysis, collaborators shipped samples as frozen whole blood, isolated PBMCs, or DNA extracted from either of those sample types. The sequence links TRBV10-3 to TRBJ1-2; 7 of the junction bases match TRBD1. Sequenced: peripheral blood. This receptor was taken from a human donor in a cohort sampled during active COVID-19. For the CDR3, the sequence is CAISQTGSNYGYTF. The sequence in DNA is TGTGCCATCAGCCAGACAGGGTCGAACTATGGCTACACCTTC.